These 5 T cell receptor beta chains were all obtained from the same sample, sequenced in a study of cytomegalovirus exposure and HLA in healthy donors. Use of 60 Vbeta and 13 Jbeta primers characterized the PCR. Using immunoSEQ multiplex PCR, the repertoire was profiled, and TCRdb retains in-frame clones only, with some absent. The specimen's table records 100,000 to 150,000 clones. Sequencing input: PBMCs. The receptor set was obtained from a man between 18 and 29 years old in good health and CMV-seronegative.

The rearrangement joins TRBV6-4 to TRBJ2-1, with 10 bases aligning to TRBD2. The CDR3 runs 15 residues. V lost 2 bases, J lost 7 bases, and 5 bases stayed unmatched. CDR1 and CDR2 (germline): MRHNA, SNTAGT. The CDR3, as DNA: TGTGCCAGCAGTGACAGCGGGGGGGCCGGTAATGAGCAGTTCTTC. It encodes CASSDSGGAGNEQFF.

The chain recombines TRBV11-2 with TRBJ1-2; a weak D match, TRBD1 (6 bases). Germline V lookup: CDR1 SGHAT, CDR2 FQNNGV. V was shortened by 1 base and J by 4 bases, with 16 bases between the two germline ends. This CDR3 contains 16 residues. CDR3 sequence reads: CASSLAVMGAGYGYTF. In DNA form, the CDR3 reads TGTGCCAGCAGCTTAGCGGTCATGGGGGCGGGCTATGGCTACACCTTC. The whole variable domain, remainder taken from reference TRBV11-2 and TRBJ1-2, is EAGVAQSPRYKIIEKRQSVAFWCNPISGHATLYWYQQILGQGPKLLIQFQNNGVVDDSQLPKDRFSAERLKGVDSTLKIQPAKLEDSAVYLCASSLAVMGAGYGYTFGSGTRLTVV.

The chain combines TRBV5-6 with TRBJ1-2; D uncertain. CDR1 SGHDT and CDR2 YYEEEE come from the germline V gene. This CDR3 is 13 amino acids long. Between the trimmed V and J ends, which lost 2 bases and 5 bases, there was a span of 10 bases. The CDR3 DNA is TGTGCCAGCAGCTTTAACTGGGAGTATGGCTACACCTTC. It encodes CASSFNWEYGYTF.

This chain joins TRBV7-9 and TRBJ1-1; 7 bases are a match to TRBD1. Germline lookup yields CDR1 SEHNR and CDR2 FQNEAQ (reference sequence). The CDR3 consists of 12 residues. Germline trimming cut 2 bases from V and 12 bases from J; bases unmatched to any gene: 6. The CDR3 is CASSLKGANTFF. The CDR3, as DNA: TGTGCCAGCAGCTTAAAGGGGGCCAACACTTTCTTT.

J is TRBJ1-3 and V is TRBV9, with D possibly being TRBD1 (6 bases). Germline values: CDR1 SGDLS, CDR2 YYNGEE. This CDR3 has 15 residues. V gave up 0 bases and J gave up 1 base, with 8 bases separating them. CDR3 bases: TGTGCCAGCAGCGTAGCTGGACAGTCTGGAAACACCATATATTTT. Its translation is CASSVAGQSGNTIYF. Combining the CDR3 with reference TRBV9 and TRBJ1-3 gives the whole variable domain DSGVTQTPKHLITATGQRVTLRCSPRSGDLSVYWYQQSLDQGLQFLIQYYNGEERAKGNILERFSAQQFPDLHSELNLSSLELGDSALYFCASSVAGQSGNTIYFGEGSWLTVV.